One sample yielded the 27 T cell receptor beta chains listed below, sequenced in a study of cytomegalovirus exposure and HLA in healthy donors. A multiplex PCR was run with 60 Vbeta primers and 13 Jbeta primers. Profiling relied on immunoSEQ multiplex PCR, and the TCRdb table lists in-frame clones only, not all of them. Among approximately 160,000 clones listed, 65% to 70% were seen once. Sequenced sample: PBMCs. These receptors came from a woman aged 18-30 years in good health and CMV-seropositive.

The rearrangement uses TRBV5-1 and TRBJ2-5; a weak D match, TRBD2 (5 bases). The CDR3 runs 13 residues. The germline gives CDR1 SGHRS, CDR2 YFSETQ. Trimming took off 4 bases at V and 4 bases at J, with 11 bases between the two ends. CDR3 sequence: CASSRRAGETQYF. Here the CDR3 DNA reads TGCGCCAGCAGCCGACGGGCGGGAGAGACCCAGTACTTC.

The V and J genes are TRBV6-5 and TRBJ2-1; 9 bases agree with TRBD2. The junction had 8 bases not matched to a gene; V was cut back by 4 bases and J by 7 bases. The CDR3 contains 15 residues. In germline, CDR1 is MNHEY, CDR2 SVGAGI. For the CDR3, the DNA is TGTGCCAGCAGTTCCCCGCGGGAGGGAAGGAATGAGCAGTTCTTC. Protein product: CASSSPREGRNEQFF.

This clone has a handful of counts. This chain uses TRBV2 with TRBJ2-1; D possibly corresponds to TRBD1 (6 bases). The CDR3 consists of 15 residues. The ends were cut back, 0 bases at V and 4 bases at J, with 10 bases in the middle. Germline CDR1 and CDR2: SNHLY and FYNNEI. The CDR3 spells CASSEASGQYNEQFF. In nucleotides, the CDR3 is TGTGCCAGCAGTGAAGCCTCCGGACAGTACAATGAGCAGTTCTTC.

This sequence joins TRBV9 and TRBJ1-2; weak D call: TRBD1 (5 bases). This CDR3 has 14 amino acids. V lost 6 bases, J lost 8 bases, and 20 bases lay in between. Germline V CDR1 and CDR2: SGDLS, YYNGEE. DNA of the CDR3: TGTGCCAGCACCCCAGACGGGGGTCATGGCGGCTACACCTTC. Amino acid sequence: CASTPDGGHGGYTF.

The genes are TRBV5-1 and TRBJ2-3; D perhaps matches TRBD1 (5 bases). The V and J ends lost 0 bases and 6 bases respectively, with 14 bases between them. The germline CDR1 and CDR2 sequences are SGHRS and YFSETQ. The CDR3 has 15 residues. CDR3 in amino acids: CASSLAGQGIDTQYF. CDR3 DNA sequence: TGCGCCAGCAGCTTGGCCGGGCAGGGTATCGATACGCAGTATTTT.

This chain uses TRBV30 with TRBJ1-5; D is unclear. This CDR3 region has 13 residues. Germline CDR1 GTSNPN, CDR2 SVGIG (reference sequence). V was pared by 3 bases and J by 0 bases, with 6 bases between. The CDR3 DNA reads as TGTGCCTGGAGAGCGGATAGCAATCAGCCCCAGCATTTT. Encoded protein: CAWRADSNQPQHF.

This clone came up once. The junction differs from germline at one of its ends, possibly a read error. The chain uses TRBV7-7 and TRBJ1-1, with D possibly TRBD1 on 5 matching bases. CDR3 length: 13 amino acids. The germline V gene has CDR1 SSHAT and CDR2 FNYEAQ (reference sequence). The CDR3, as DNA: TGTGCTAGCAGCCCAGGGATGAACACTGAAGCTTTCTTT. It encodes CASSPGMNTEAFF. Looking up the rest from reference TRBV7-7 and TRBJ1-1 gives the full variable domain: GAGVSQSPRYKVTKRGQDVTLRCDPISSHATLYWYQQALGQGPEFLTYFNYEAQPDKSGLPSDRFSAERPEGSISTLTIQRTEQRDSAMYRCASSPGMNTEAFFGQGTRLTVV.

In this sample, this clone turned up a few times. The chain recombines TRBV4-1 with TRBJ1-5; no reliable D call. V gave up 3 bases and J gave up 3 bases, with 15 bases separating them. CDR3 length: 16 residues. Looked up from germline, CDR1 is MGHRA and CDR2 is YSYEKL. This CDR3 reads CASSHLETGFNQPQHF. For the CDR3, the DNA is TGCGCCAGCAGCCATTTAGAGACGGGATTCAATCAGCCCCAGCATTTT.

The CDR3 bases are TGTGCCAGCAGCCTCAGAAGCACAGATACGCAGTATTTT. Translated, it gives CASSLRSTDTQYF. The J gene is TRBJ2-3, the V gene TRBV5-6; no reliable D call. In germline, CDR1 is SGHDT, CDR2 YYEEEE. V dropped 4 bases and J dropped 0 bases, with 6 bases sitting between them. The CDR3 is 13 amino acids.

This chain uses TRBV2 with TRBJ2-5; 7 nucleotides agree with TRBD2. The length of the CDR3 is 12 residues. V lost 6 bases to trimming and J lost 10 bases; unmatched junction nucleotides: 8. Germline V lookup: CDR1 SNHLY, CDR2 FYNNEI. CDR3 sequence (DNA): TGTGCCAGCAGCGGGCCCGGACTAGTCCAGTACTTC. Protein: CASSGPGLVQYF.

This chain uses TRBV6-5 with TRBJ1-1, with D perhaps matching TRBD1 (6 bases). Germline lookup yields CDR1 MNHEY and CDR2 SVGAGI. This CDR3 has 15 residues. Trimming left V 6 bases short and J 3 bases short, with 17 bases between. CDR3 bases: TGTGCCAGCAGCACCTCGTGGGGGGGCGACACTGAAGCTTTCTTT. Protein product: CASSTSWGGDTEAFF.

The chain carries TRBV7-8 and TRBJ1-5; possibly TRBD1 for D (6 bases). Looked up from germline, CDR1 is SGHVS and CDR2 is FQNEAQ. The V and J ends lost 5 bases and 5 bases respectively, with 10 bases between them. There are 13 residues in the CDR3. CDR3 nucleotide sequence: TGTGCCAGCAGCCCAGGGGCCTATCAGCCCCAGCATTTT. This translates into CASSPGAYQPQHF.

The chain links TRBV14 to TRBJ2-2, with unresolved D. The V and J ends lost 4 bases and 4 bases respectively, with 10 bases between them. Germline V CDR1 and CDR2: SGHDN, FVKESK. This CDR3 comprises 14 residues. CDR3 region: CASSPRLFTGELFF. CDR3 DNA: TGTGCCAGCAGCCCAAGACTGTTCACCGGGGAGCTGTTTTTT. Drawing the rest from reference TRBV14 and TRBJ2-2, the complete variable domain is EAGVTQFPSHSVIEKGQTVTLRCDPISGHDNLYWYRRVMGKEIKFLLHFVKESKQDESGMPNNRFLAERTGGTYSTLKVQPAELEDSGVYFCASSPRLFTGELFFGEGSRLTVL.

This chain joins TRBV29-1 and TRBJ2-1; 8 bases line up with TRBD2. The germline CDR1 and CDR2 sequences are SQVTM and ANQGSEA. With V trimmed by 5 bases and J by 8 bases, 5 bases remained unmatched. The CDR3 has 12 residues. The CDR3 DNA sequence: TGCAGCGTTATTGGCGGGAGGCATGAGCAGTTCTTC. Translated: CSVIGGRHEQFF.

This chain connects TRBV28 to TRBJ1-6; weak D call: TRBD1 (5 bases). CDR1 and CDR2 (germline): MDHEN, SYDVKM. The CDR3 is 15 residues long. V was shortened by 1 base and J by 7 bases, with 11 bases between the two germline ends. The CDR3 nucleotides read TGTGCCAGCAGTTTATTGGAGGGGTTCAATTCACCCCTCCACTTT. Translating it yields CASSLLEGFNSPLHF.

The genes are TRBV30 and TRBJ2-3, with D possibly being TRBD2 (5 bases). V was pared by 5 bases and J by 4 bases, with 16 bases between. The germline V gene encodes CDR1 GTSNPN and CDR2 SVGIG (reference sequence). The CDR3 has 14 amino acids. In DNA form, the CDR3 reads TGTGCCTGGGGGGTCGGTTTCGGGGCAGATACGCAGTATTTT. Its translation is CAWGVGFGADTQYF.

The CDR3, as DNA: TGTGCCAGTCAGTCGAGGTCCACCGGGGAGCTGTTTTTT. Protein sequence: CASQSRSTGELFF. The chain couples TRBV28 to TRBJ2-2; D gene uncertain. Germline V gives CDR1 MDHEN, CDR2 SYDVKM. V lost 9 bases and J lost 4, with 12 bases in between. The CDR3 runs to 13 residues.

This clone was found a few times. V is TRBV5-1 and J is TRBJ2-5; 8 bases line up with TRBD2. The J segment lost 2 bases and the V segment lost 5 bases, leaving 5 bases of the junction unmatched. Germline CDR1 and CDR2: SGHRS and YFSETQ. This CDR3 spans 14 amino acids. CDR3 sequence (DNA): TGCGCCAGCAGTGGGCCTAGCGGGCAAGAGACCCAGTACTTC. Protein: CASSGPSGQETQYF.

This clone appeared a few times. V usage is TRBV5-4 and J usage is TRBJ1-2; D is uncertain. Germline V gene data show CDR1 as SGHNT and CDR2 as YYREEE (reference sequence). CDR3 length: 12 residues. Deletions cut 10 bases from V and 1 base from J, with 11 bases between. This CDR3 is CAGRVDNYGYTF. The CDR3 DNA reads TGTGCCGGGAGGGTGGATAACTATGGCTACACCTTC.

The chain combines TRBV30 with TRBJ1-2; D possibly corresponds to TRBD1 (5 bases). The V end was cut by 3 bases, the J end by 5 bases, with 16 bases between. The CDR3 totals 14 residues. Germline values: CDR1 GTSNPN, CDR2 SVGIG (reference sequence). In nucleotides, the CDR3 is TGTGCCTGGAGCCGGGGGTGGGGCCTATATGGCTACACCTTC. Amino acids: CAWSRGWGLYGYTF.

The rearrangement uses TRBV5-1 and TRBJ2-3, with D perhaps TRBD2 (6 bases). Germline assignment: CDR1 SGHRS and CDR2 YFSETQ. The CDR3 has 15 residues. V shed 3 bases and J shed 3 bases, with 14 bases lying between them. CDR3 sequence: CASSSRRGGTDTQYF. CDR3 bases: TGCGCCAGCAGCTCCCGCCGTGGGGGGACAGATACGCAGTATTTT.

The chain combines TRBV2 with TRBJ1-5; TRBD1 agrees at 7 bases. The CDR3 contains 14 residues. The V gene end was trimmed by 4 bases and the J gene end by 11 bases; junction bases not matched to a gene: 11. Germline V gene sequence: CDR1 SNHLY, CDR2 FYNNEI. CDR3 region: CASSGAQGVVTQHF. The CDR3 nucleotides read TGTGCCAGCAGTGGGGCGCAGGGGGTAGTGACCCAGCATTTT.

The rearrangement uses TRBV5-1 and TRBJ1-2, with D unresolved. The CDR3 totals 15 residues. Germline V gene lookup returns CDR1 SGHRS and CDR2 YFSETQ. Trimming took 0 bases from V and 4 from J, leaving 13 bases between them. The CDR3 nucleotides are TGCGCCAGCAGCTTGGGATATAGTGTTGCCTATGGCTACACCTTC. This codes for CASSLGYSVAYGYTF.

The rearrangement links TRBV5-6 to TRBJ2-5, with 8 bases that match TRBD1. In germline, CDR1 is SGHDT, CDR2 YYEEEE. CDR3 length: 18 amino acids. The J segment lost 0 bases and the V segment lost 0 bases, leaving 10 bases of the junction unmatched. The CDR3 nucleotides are TGTGCCAGCAGCTTGGTCCAGGGGGCCCTTTGGGACCAAGAGACCCAGTACTTC. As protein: CASSLVQGALWDQETQYF.

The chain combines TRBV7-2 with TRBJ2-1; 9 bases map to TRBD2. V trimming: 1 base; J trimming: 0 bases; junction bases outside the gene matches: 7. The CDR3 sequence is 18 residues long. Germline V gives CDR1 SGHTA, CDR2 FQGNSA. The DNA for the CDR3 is TGTGCCAGCAGCTTAGGAGGGCTAGCGGGGAGCTCCTACAATGAGCAGTTCTTC. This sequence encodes CASSLGGLAGSSYNEQFF.

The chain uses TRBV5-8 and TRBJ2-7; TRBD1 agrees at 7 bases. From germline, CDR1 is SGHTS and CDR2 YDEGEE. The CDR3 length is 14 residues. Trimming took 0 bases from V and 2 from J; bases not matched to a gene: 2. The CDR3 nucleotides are TGTGCCAGCAGCTTGGACGACAGGGCCTACGAGCAGTACTTC. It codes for CASSLDDRAYEQYF. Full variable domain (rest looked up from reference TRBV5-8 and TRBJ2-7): EAGVTQSPTHLIKTRGQQATLRCSPISGHTSVYWYQQALGLGLQFLLWYDEGEERNRGNFPPRFSGRQFPNYSSELNVNALELEDSALYLCASSLDDRAYEQYFGPGTRLTVT.

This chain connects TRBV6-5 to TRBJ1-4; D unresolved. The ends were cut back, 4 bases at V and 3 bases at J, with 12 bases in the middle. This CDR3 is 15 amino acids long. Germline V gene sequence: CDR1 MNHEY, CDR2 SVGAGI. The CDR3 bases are TGTGCCAGCAGTTTTGGGCCGGCCTCTAATGAAAAACTGTTTTTT. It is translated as CASSFGPASNEKLFF.